There are many counts of the clone carrying this T cell receptor beta chain. Antigen specificity is unknown. CDR3 size: 14 residues. Germline CDR1 DFQATT, CDR2 SNEGSKA (reference sequence). V was trimmed by 1 base and J by 4 bases, leaving 11 bases between them. Time point described: newly diagnosed GD, antithyroid drugs for less than 3 months. PBMCs were the source of the RNA used for TCR sequencing. Assembly of TCR beta libraries relied on iRepertoire HTBI primers together with Arm-PCR of CDR3 regions. TCRdb called the multiplex PCR reads again in MiXCR, with one record for every CDR3 protein. The sample lists over 450,000 distinct CDR3 sequences, around 11% occurring once. This sample was taken from a study of regulatory T cells in long-lasting Graves disease. Whole-study results and caveats: Persistent disease preferred TRBV28, TRBJ1-2 and TRBJ2-5.

These data were likewise used in another study, on T cells in Graves' hyperthyroidism and ophthalmopathy. That work states: Clinicians diagnosed patients from clinical symptoms, serum thyroxine and TRAb, thyroid ultrasound and orbital computed tomography.

The TCR was taken from a woman in her 30s with Graves disease. The genes are TRBV20-1 and TRBJ2-1; D is undetermined. The source material was peripheral blood mononuclear cells (PBMCs), sampled at new diagnosis, from a patient treated with antithyroid drugs. The CDR3 is CSARVPGPYNEQFF. CDR3 nucleotide sequence: TGCAGTGCTAGAGTGCCGGGCCCATACAATGAGCAGTTCTTC.